This T cell receptor beta chain was recovered during a study of cytomegalovirus exposure and HLA in healthy donors. Study results and caveats: Reports credit the classifier with highly specific, highly sensitive diagnosis of cytomegalovirus status.

The CDR3 totals 13 residues. J gave up 4 bases and V 5 bases, and 3 bases lay outside the gene matches. Germline lookup yields CDR1 LNHNV and CDR2 YYDKDF (reference sequence). Of note for this clone: Its antigen remains unidentified.

Using immunoSEQ multiplex PCR, the repertoire was profiled, and TCRdb retains in-frame clones only, with some absent. The sample has 70,000 to 80,000 clones; approximately 94% are singletons. The sample was PBMCs. The chain couples TRBV15 to TRBJ1-1; 8 positions agree with TRBD1. The sequence derives from a woman aged 18-29 years in good health and CMV-seropositive. CDR3: CATSDRGFTEAFF. The DNA for the CDR3 is TGTGCCACCAGCGACAGGGGTTTCACTGAAGCTTTCTTT. Filled out from reference TRBV15 and TRBJ1-1, the complete variable domain reads DAMVIQNPRYQVTQFGKPVTLSCSQTLNHNVMYWYQQKSSQAPKLLFHYYDKDFNNEADTPDNFQSRRPNTSFCFLDIRSPGLGDTAMYLCATSDRGFTEAFFGQGTRLTVV.